This T cell receptor (beta chain) was recorded in a study of shared clonotypes between healthy human individuals. Study as a whole: A couple of women and a few men aged 18 to 49 served as donors. The study, taken as a whole, reports: Non-shared clonotypes showed lower generation probabilities than clonotypes common to all four donors.

Profiled with immunoSEQ multiplex PCR; TCRdb holds only in-frame clones, not every one. The data contain more than 90,000 clones, 67% of them seen just once; the ten biggest clones take up roughly 43%. In its sample, this clone was seen a few times. Its antigen is unidentified. CDR1 LNHDA and CDR2 SQIVND come from the germline V gene (reference sequence). Trimming at V came to 4 bases and at J to 2 bases, leaving 17 bases not matched to a gene. The CDR3 is 20 residues long. The sequence was collected from a man between 25 and 39 years old in good health. The chain has TRBV19 and TRBJ2-1, with 10 bases that match TRBD2. Sequencing was carried out using memory CD8+ T cells sorted from blood. The sample's subset: CD45RO+ cells pooled with CCR7-negative TemRA cells. This CDR3 is CASSNGGLAGDGAPYNEQFF. For the CDR3, the DNA is TGTGCCAGTAGTAACGGAGGGCTAGCGGGAGACGGGGCTCCCTACAATGAGCAGTTCTTC.